In this sample, the clone carrying this T cell receptor beta chain turned up many times. Its target is unknown. The data are from a study of T-cell reconstitution after alpha-beta-depleted transplantation in children. V lost 4 bases and J lost 9; bases outside the gene matches: 9. This CDR3 is 16 amino acids long. Germline values: CDR1 SGHRS, CDR2 YFSETQ. Overall study results and limits: For some patients, TCRbeta diversity was high at day 60 because of recipient T cells and thymic progenitors that survived. The origin of alpha-beta T cells about two months after transplant was reportedly several hundred expanded graft clones. T-cell numbers and diversity one year post-transplant derived largely from freshly generated T cells.

The library targeted TCRbeta and was prepared with unique molecular identifiers. TCRdb fed the PCR reads into MiXCR, producing one record per CDR3 protein. The sample gives 240,000 or so distinct CDR3 sequences, roughly 8% of which show up once; approximately 6.3% is in the top ten. This sequence originates from a male patient younger than 18 who had a stem cell transplant for acute lymphoblastic leukemia, so the T cells may come from the graft donor. The chain links TRBV5-1 to TRBJ2-1; 14 bases map to TRBD2. Material: PBMCs, mostly from graft donor cells, obtained 180 days after TCRalphabeta/CD19-depleted stem cell transplant. Here the CDR3 DNA reads TGCGCCAGCAGCCTTCCGACTAGCGGGAGGGCCAGTGAGCAGTTCTTC. This codes for CASSLPTSGRASEQFF.